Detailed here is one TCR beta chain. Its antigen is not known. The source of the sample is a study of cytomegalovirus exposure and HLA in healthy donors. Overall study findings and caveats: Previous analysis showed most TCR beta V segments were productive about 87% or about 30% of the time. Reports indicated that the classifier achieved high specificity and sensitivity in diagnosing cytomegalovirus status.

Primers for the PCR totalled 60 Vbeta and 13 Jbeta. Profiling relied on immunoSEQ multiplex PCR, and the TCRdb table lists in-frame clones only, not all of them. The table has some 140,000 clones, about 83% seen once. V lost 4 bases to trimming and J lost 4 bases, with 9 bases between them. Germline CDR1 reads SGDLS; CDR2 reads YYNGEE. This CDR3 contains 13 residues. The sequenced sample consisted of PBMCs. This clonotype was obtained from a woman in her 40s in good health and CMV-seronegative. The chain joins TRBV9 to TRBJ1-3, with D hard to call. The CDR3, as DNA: TGTGCCAGCAGCCCTGGAGGGGGAAACACCATATATTTT. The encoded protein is CASSPGGGNTIYF.